This is a list of T cell receptor beta chains from one sample in a study of T cell clusters in autoimmune cytopenias. With the multiplex PCR reads reprocessed, TCRdb shows one record per CDR3 protein and no DNA. This specimen shows 4,900 or so distinct CDR3 sequences; the ten leading clones hold about 18%. Sequencing was done on a sample of peripheral blood. Receptors originate from a human donor with an autoimmune cytopenia or autoimmune hepatitis (not recorded which). Both conserved end residues are part of each CDR3. For some rows the clone size is stated as once, few or many, or as a class when expanded; others skip it.

size: NA; J: TRBJ1-4; V: TRBV20-1; CDR3: CSARRSFGGEKLFF
size: NA; J: TRBJ2-5; V: TRBV6-4; CDR3: CASSDADGGHQETQYF
size: medium-sized; J: TRBJ1-2; V: TRBV6-1; CDR3: CASKARGFNYGYTF
size: medium-sized; J: TRBJ1-1; V: TRBV19; CDR3: CASTPTGLNTEAFF
size: NA; J: TRBJ1-2; V: TRBV30; CDR3: CAWTARYGYTF
size: medium-sized; J: TRBJ2-5; V: TRBV29-1; CDR3: CSVRTAKGVETQYF
size: NA; J: TRBJ1-2; V: TRBV12-3/TRBV12-4; CDR3: CASSLGGWGYTF
size: medium-sized; J: TRBJ2-5; V: TRBV7-9; CDR3: CASSHAPGASRQETQYF
size: medium-sized; J: TRBJ1-2; V: TRBV5-6; CDR3: CASSPDPMGYGYTF
size: medium-sized; J: TRBJ2-1; V: TRBV20-1; CDR3: CSAREWGLGLTAQFF
size: NA; J: TRBJ2-5; V: TRBV12-3/TRBV12-4; CDR3: CASSLMMAGAETQYF
size: NA; J: TRBJ2-5; V: TRBV10-1; CDR3: CASSVASGLAQETQYF
size: medium-sized; J: TRBJ2-7; V: TRBV5-6; CDR3: CASSLRDRAHYEQYF
size: medium-sized; J: TRBJ2-4; V: TRBV19; CDR3: CASSMTTLAKNIQYF
size: NA; J: TRBJ1-2; V: TRBV20-1; CDR3: CSARGMEGGYGYTF
size: medium-sized; J: TRBJ2-3; V: TRBV6-2/TRBV6-3; CDR3: CASSGRASGTDTQYF
size: medium-sized; J: TRBJ2-6; V: TRBV7-2; CDR3: CASSLGGGRAGANVLTF